The rows below give T cell receptor beta chains drawn from one sample of a study of cytomegalovirus exposure and HLA in healthy donors. Repertoires were generated with immunoSEQ multiplex PCR, while TCRdb's copy carries only in-frame clones and drops some. The profile shows about 76,000 clones, roughly 94% of them singletons. The specimen was PBMCs. The receptors were sampled from a woman aged 18-29 years in good health and CMV-seropositive. The CDR3 runs from the conserved cysteine through the conserved F or W. A D gene is named only where the DNA matches it firmly. Expanded clones get a size class; other rows say once, few or many, or leave the size out.

abundance	d_gene	v_gene	j_gene	CDR3aa	CDR3nt
NA	NA	TRBV7-8	TRBJ1-5	CASSLERPGKAQHF	TGTGCCAGCAGCTTAGAGAGGCCTGGTAAGGCCCAGCATTTT
NA	NA	TRBV7-2	TRBJ1-2	CASSLGVGYGYTF	TGTGCCAGCAGCTTGGGAGTCGGCTATGGCTACACCTTC
NA	NA	TRBV30	TRBJ2-1	CAFKRESSYNEQFF	TGTGCCTTTAAGCGCGAGAGCTCCTACAATGAGCAGTTCTTC
NA	TRBD1	TRBV5-5	TRBJ1-2	CASSSDRGFYGYTF	TGTGCCAGCAGCTCCGACAGGGGATTCTATGGCTACACCTTC
NA	TRBD1	TRBV5-1	TRBJ1-1	CASSLGQGASSEAFF	TGCGCCAGCAGCTTGGGACAGGGGGCGTCCTCTGAAGCTTTCTTT
NA	NA	TRBV27	TRBJ2-7	CASSPTPEERYEQYF	TGTGCCAGCAGTCCGACCCCGGAAGAGCGATACGAGCAGTACTTC
NA	TRBD1	TRBV9	TRBJ1-5	CASSPGTGDQPQHF	TGTGCCAGCAGCCCCGGGACAGGGGATCAGCCCCAGCATTTT
NA	NA	TRBV12-5	TRBJ2-1	CASGRGIEQFF	TGTGCTAGTGGTAGAGGGATTGAGCAGTTCTTC
once	NA	TRBV30	TRBJ1-4	CAWSVTGEKLFF	TGTGCCTGGAGTGTTACAGGGGAAAAACTGTTTTTT
NA	NA	TRBV29-1	TRBJ2-1	CSVASRNEQFF	TGCAGCGTTGCTTCCCGGAATGAGCAGTTCTTC
NA	TRBD1	TRBV5-5	TRBJ2-6	CASSPIRDRGLGANVLTF	TGTGCCAGCAGCCCAATTCGGGACAGGGGGCTTGGGGCCAACGTCCTGACTTTC
NA	NA	TRBV5-1	TRBJ2-7	CASSLNWGDSYEQYF	TGCGCCAGCAGCTTGAACTGGGGCGACTCCTACGAGCAGTACTTC
NA	TRBD2	TRBV7-9	TRBJ2-2	CASSFSPGLVSGELFF	TGTGCCAGCAGCTTCTCCCCGGGACTAGTTTCCGGGGAGCTGTTTTTT
NA	TRBD2	TRBV2	TRBJ2-5	CASNGGRETQYF	TGTGCCAGCAACGGCGGGAGAGAGACCCAGTACTTC
NA	NA	TRBV5-6	TRBJ2-2	CASSLASPNTGELFF	TGTGCCAGCAGCTTGGCCAGTCCGAACACCGGGGAGCTGTTTTTT
NA	TRBD2	TRBV2	TRBJ2-5	CASRDRGGGAQETQYF	TGTGCCAGCAGGGACCGAGGCGGGGGGGCCCAAGAGACCCAGTACTTC
NA	TRBD2	TRBV6-5	TRBJ2-7	CASSPPLAGAYEQYF	TGTGCCAGCAGCCCGCCACTAGCGGGGGCCTACGAGCAGTACTTC
NA	NA	TRBV6-4	TRBJ1-2	CASSDSSRTALSGYTF	TGTGCCAGCAGTGACTCGAGTCGGACAGCCTTAAGCGGCTACACCTTC
NA	NA	TRBV5-8	TRBJ2-7	CASSLAGVGDYEQYF	TGTGCCAGCAGCTTGGCCGGGGTTGGCGACTACGAGCAGTACTTC
NA	NA	TRBV27	TRBJ2-1	CASSPTGRLGKNEQFF	TGTGCCAGCAGTCCCACAGGGCGGTTGGGTAAAAATGAGCAGTTCTTC
NA	TRBD2	TRBV30	TRBJ2-7	CAWRLAGYEQYF	TGTGCCTGGAGACTAGCGGGTTACGAGCAGTACTTC
NA	TRBD2	TRBV5-4	TRBJ2-1	CASSLEARGGYNEQFF	TGTGCCAGCAGCCTCGAGGCCCGGGGGGGGTACAATGAGCAGTTCTTC
NA	NA	TRBV7-9	TRBJ2-2	CASSLEGRGSNTGELFF	TGTGCCAGCAGCTTAGAAGGTCGCGGTAGTAACACCGGGGAGCTGTTTTTT
few	NA	TRBV30	TRBJ2-1	CAWSRRDSRQVAEQFF	TGTGCCTGGAGTCGCCGGGACTCTAGGCAGGTGGCTGAGCAGTTCTTC
NA	TRBD1	TRBV5-1	TRBJ2-3	CASRTMDRGNTDTQYF	TGCGCCAGCAGGACGATGGACAGGGGGAACACAGATACGCAGTATTTT
NA	NA	TRBV11-3	TRBJ2-7	CASSTGGGGNEQYF	TGTGCCAGCAGCACCGGGGGAGGCGGTAACGAGCAGTACTTC
once	NA	TRBV6-1	TRBJ1-5	CASSEPREGRTYSNQPQHF	TGTGCCAGCAGTGAACCCCGGGAAGGACGGACCTATAGCAATCAGCCCCAGCATTTT
NA	TRBD1	TRBV4-3	TRBJ1-2	CASSQAGQPYGYTF	TGCGCCAGCAGCCAGGCGGGACAGCCCTATGGCTACACCTTC
NA	NA	TRBV5-4	TRBJ1-2	CASSFTTGNGYTF	TGTGCCAGCAGCTTTACGACAGGCAATGGCTACACCTTC